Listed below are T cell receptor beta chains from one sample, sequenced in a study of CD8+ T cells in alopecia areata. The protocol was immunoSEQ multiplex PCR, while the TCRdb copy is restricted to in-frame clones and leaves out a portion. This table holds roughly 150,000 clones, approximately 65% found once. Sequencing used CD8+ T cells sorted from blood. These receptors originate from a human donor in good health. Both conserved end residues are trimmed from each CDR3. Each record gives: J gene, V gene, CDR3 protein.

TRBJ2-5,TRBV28,ASSQYAGAYEGRETQY
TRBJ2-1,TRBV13,ASSLASAAAYNEQF
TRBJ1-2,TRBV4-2,ASSQGETASDYT
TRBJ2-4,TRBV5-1,ASSWDRDRWDIQY
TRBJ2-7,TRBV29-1,SARTGANYEQY
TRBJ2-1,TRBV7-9,ASSAQF
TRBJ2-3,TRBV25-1,ASSEYSGYTDTQY
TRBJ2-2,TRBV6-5,ASSWGASAGELF
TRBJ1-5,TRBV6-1,ASSDPRLNQPQH
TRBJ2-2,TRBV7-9,ASSSPGELF
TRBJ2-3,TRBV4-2,ASSLLGAGGSTDTQY
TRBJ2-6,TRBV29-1,SVEDDVGSFSGANVLT
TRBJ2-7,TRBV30,AWCIGGYDEQY
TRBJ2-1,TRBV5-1,ASSLAGGDYNEQF